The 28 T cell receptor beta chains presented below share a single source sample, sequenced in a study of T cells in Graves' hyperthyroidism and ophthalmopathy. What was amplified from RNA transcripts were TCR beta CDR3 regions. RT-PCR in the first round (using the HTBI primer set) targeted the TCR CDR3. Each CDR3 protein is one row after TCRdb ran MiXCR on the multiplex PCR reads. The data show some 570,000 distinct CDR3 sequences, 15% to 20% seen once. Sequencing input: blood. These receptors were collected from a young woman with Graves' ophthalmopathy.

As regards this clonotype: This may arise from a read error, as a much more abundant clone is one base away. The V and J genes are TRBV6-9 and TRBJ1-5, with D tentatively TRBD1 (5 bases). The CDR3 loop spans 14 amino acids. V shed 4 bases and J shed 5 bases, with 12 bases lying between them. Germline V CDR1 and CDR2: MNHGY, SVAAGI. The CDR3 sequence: CASSLTGNDQPQHF. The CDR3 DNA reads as TGTGCCAGCAGTTTAACAGGTAACGATCAGCCCCAGCATTTT.

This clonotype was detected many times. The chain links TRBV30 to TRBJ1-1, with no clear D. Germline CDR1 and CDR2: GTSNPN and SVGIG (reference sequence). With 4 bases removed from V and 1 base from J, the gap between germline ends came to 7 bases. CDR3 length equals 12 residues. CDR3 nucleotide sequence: TGTGCCTGGACCCGCAGGAACACTGAAGCTTTCTTT. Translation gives CAWTRRNTEAFF.

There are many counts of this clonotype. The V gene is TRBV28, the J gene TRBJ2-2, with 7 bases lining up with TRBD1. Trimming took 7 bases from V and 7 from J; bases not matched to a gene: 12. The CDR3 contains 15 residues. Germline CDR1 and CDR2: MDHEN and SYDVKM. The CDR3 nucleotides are TGTGCCAGCACCAAGGACAGGACTTTAGTCGGGGAGCTGTTTTTT. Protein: CASTKDRTLVGELFF.

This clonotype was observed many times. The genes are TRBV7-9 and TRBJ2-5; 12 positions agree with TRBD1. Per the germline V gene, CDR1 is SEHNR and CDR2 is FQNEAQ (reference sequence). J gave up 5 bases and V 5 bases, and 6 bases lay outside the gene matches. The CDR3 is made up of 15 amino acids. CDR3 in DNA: TGTGCCAGCAGCCAGGGACAGGGGGCCGGGGAGACCCAGTACTTC. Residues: CASSQGQGAGETQYF.

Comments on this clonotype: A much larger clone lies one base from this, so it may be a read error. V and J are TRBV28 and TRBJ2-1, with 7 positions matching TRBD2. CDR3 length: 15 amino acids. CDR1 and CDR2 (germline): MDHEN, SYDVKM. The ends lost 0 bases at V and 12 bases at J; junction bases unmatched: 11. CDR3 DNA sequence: TGTGCCAGCAGTTTATGGGGGAGGGAATCCGGTGGGCAGTTCTTC. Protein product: CASSLWGRESGGQFF.

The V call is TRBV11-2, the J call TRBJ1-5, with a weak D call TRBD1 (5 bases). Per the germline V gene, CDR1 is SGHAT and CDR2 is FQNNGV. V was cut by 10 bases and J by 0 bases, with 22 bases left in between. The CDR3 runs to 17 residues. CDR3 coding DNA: TGTGCCACCGTATTGTGGGGGGACGGATATAGCAATCAGCCCCAGCATTTT. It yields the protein CATVLWGDGYSNQPQHF.

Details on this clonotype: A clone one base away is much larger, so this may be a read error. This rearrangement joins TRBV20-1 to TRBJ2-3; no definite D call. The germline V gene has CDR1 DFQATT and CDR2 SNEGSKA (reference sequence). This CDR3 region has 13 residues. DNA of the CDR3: TGCGGTGCTAGGGTCCCCCCCACAGATACGCAGTATTTT. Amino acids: CGARVPPTDTQYF.

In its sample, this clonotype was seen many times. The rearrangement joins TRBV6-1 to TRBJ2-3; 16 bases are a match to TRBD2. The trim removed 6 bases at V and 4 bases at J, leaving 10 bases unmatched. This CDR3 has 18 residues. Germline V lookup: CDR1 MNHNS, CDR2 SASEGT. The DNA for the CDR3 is TGTGCCAGCAGCCGAAGCTCCGGGACTAGCGGGAGGGCAGATACGCAGTATTTT. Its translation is CASSRSSGTSGRADTQYF.

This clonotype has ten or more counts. In DNA, the CDR3 is TGTGCCAGCTCACCAGGGCAGCTCCGTGAAGCTTTCTTT. It codes for CASSPGQLREAFF. The rearrangement uses TRBV18 and TRBJ1-1; D is undetermined. Germline loops: CDR1 KGHSH, CDR2 LQKENI. V lost 2 bases and J 7 bases, leaving 11 bases between the germline ends. This CDR3 has 13 amino acids.

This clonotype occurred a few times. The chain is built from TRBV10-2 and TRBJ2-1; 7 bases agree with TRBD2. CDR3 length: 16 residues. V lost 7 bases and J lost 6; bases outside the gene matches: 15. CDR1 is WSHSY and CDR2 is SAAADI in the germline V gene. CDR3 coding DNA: TGCGCCAGCACCGGGGGGAGGCGGGAGCAATCCAATGAGCAGTTCTTC. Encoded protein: CASTGGRREQSNEQFF.

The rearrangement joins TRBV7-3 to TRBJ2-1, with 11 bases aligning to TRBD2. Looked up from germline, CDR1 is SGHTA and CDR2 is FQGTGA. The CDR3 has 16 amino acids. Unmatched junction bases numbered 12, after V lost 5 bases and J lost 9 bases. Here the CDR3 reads CASSPLGGGLAGEQFF. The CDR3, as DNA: TGTGCCAGCAGCCCCCTCGGGGGTGGACTAGCGGGTGAGCAGTTCTTC.

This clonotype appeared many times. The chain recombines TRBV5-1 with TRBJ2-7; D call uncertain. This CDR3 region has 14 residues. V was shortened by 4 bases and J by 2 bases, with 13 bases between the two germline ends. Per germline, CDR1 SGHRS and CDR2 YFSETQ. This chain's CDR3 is CASSVDGSPYEQYF. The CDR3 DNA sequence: TGCGCCAGCAGCGTGGACGGAAGCCCCTACGAGCAGTACTTC.

The CDR3: CATSRDSQGARTGELFF. The CDR3 DNA is TGTGCCACCAGCAGAGATAGCCAGGGGGCTCGTACCGGGGAGCTGTTTTTT. The chain recombines TRBV15 with TRBJ2-2, with 8 bases that match TRBD1. Trimming at V came to 0 bases and at J to 5 bases, leaving 8 bases not matched to a gene. The germline gives CDR1 LNHNV, CDR2 YYDKDF (reference sequence). This CDR3 is 17 amino acids long.

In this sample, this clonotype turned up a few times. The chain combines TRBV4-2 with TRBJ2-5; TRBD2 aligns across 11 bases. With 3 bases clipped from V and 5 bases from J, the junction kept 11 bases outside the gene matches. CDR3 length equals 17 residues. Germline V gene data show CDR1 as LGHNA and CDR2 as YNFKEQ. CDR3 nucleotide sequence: TGTGCCAGCAGCCATCGAGAACTAGCGGGAGTGAGGGAGACCCAGTACTTC. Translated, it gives CASSHRELAGVRETQYF.

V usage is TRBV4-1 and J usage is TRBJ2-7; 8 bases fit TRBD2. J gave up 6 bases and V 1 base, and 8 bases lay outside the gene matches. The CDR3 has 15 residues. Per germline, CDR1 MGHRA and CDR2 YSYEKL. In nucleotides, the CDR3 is TGCGCCAGCAGCCAAGGGACTAGCTCTACCTTCGAGCAGTACTTC. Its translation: CASSQGTSSTFEQYF.

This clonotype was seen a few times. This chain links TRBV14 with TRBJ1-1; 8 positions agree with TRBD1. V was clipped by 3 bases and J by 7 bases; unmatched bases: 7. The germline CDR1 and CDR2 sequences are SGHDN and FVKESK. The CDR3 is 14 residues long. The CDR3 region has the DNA TGTGCCAGCAGCCAGAGGACAGGGCTGAATGAAGCTTTCTTT. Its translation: CASSQRTGLNEAFF.

The CDR3 DNA reads as TGCGCCAGCAGCCAAGAAGGTCGGGCAGGAGGCACAGATACGCAGTATTTT. Protein product: CASSQEGRAGGTDTQYF. The V call is TRBV4-1, the J call TRBJ2-3; no firm D call. The CDR3 loop spans 17 amino acids. Trimming shortened V by 0 bases and J by 1 base, and 14 bases separated the two germline ends. Per germline, CDR1 MGHRA and CDR2 YSYEKL.

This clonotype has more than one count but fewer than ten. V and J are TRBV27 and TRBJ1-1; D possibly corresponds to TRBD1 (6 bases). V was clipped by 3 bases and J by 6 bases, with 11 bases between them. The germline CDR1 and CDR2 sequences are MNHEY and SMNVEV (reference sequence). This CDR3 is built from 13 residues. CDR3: CASSFGTPAEAFF. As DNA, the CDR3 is TGTGCCAGCAGTTTCGGGACACCCGCTGAAGCTTTCTTT.

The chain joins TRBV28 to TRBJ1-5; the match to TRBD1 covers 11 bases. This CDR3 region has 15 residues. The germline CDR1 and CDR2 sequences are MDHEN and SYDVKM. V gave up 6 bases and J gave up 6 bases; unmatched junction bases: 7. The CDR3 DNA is TGTGCCAGCAGCAAGGGACAGGGGGGAAGTCAGCCCCAGCATTTT. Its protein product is CASSKGQGGSQPQHF. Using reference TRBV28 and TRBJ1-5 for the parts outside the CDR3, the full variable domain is DVKVTQSSRYLVKRTGEKVFLECVQDMDHENMFWYRQDPGLGLRLIYFSYDVKMKEKGDIPEGYSVSREKKERFSLILESASTNQTSMYLCASSKGQGGSQPQHFGDGTRLSIL.

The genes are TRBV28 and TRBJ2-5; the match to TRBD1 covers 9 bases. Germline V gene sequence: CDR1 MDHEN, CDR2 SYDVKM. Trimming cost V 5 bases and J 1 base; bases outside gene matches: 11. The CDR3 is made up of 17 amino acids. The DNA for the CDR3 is TGTGCCAGCAGTCCGCTACCGACAGGGGGTGTCCAAGAGACCCAGTACTTC. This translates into CASSPLPTGGVQETQYF.

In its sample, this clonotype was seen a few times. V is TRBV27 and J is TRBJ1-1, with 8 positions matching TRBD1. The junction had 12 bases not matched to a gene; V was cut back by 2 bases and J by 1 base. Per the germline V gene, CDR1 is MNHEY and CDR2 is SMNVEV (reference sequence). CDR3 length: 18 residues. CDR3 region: CASSLRRTGGFWNTEAFF. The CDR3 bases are TGTGCCAGCAGTTTAAGGCGAACAGGGGGGTTTTGGAACACTGAAGCTTTCTTT.

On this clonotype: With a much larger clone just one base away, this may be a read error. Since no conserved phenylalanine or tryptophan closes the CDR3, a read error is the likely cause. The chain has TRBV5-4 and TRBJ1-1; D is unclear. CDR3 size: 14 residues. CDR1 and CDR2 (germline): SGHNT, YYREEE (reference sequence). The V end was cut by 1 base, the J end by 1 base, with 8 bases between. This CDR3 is CASSLPSQNTEAFS. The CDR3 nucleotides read TGTGCCAGCAGCTTGCCCAGCCAGAACACTGAAGCTTTCTCT.

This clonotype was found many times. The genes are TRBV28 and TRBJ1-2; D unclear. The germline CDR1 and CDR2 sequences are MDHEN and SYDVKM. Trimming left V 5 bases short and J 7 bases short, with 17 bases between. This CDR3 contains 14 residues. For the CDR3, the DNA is TGTGCCAGCAGTCTCAGACAACCGTCCCCTGGCTACACCTTC. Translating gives CASSLRQPSPGYTF.

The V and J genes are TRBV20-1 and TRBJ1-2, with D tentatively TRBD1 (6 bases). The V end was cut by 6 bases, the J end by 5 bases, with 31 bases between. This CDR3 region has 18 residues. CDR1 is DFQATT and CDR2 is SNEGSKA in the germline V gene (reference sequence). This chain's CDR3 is CSATKTLIDRPQLYGYTF. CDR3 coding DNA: TGCAGTGCAACCAAAACTTTAATCGACAGGCCCCAACTTTATGGCTACACCTTC.

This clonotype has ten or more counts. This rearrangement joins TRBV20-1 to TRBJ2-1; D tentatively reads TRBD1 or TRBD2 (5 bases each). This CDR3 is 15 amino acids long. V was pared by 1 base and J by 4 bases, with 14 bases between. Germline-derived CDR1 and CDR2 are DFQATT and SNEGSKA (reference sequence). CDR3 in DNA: TGCAGTGCTAGAGCAGGGACCCCTCGGTACAATGAGCAGTTCTTC. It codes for CSARAGTPRYNEQFF.

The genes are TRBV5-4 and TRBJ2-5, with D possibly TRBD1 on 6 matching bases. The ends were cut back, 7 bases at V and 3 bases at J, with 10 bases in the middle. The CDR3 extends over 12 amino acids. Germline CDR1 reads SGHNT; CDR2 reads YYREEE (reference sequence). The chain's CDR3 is CASGNREETQYF. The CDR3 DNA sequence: TGTGCCAGCGGCAACAGGGAAGAGACCCAGTACTTC.

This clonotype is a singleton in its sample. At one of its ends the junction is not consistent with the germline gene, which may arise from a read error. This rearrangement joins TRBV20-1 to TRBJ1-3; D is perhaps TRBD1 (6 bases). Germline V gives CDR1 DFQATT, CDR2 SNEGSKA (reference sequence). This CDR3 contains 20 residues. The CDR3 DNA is TGCAGTGCTAGGGGGGCGTGGTCCTCGCGACTGTATGGGCGAGGAAACACCACATATTTT. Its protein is CSARGAWSSRLYGRGNTTYF.

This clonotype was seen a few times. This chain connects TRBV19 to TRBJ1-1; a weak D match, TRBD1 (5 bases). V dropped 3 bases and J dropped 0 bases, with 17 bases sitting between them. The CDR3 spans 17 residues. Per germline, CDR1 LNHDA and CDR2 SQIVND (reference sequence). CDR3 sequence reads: CASSIPMRGRMNTEAFF. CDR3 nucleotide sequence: TGTGCCAGTAGTATCCCTATGAGGGGCAGGATGAACACTGAAGCTTTCTTT. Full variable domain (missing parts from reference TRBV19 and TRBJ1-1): DGGITQSPKYLFRKEGQNVTLSCEQNLNHDAMYWYRQDPGQGLRLIYYSQIVNDFQKGDIAEGYSVSREKKESFPLTVTSAQKNPTAFYLCASSIPMRGRMNTEAFFGQGTRLTVV.